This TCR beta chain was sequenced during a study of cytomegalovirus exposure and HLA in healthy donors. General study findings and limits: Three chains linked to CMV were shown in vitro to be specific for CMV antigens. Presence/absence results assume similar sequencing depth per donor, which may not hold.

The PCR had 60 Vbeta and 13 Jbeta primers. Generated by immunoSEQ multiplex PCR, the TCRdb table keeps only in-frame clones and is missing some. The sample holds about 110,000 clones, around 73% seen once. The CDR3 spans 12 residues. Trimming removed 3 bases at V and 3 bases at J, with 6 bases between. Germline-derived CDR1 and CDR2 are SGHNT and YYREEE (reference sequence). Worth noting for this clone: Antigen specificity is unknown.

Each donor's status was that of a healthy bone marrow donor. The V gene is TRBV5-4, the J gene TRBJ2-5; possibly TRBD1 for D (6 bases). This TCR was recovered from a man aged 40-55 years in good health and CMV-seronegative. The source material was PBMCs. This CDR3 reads CASSYREETQYF. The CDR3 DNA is TGTGCCAGCAGCTACAGGGAAGAGACCCAGTACTTC.